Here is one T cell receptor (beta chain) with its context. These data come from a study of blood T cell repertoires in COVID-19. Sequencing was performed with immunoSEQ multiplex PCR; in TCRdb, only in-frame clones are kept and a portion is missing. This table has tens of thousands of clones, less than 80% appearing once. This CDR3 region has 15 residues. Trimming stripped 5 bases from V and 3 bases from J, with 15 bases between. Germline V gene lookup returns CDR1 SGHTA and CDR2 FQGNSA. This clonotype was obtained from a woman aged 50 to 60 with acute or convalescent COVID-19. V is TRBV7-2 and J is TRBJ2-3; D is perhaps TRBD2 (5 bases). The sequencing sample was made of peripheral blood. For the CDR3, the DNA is TGTGCCAGCAGCAAGGACTGGTCGACAACAGATACGCAGTATTTT. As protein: CASSKDWSTTDTQYF.